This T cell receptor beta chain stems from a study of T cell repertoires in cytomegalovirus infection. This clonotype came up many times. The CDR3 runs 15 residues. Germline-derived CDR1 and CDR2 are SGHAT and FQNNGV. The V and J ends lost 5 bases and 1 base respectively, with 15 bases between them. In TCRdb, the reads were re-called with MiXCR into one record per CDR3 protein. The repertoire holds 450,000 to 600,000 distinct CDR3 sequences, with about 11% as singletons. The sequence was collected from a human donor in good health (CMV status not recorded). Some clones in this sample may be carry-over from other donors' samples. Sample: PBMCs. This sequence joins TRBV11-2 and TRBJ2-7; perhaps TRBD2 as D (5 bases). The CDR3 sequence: CASSRSDRDSYEQYF. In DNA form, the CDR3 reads TGTGCCAGCAGCCGATCCGACCGGGATTCCTACGAGCAGTACTTC.